The 24 T cell receptor beta chains reported below all come from one sample, sequenced in a study of T cells in Graves' hyperthyroidism and ophthalmopathy. The CDR3 regions of TCR beta were amplified from RNA transcripts. The HTBI primer set served for first-round RT-PCR of the TCR CDR3. MiXCR was run by TCRdb on the multiplex PCR reads, yielding one entry per CDR3 protein. The sample carries roughly 740,000 distinct CDR3 sequences, less than 20% recorded once. Sequenced sample: blood. The receptors shown here come from a man aged 18-30 years with Graves' hyperthyroidism.

This clonotype was detected only a few times. The V call is TRBV20-1, the J call TRBJ2-1; D possibly matches TRBD1 or TRBD2 (5 bases each). CDR1 DFQATT and CDR2 SNEGSKA come from the germline V gene (reference sequence). CDR3 length: 12 residues. V was pared by 3 bases and J by 4 bases, with 7 bases between. The CDR3 loop is CSASEGYNEQFF. CDR3 nucleotides: TGCAGTGCTAGTGAGGGGTACAATGAGCAGTTCTTC.

This chain uses TRBV7-9 with TRBJ2-3, with D hard to call. Germline assignment: CDR1 SEHNR and CDR2 FQNEAQ (reference sequence). V was clipped by 5 bases and J by 2 bases, with 20 bases between them. This CDR3 is built from 17 residues. The CDR3 is CASSDTQAGPHTDTQYF. CDR3 nucleotides: TGTGCCAGCAGCGACACCCAGGCAGGTCCTCACACAGATACGCAGTATTTT.

This clonotype has only a few counts. The chain carries TRBV20-1 and TRBJ1-1, with TRBD1 matching 11 bases. The germline CDR1 and CDR2 sequences are DFQATT and SNEGSKA (reference sequence). The CDR3 has 12 residues. V gave up 5 bases and J gave up 11 bases; unmatched junction bases: 7. CDR3 sequence reads: CSARTGGLGAFF. The CDR3 DNA is TGCAGTGCTCGGACAGGGGGCTTGGGGGCTTTCTTT.

This chain uses TRBV5-6 with TRBJ1-1; no definite D call. The CDR3 is 15 amino acids. Germline loops: CDR1 SGHDT, CDR2 YYEEEE. The V gene lost 3 bases and the J gene lost 1 base, with 13 bases spanning the gap. CDR3 protein: CASSWSAGQNTEAFF. In DNA, the CDR3 is TGTGCCAGCAGCTGGTCGGCAGGTCAGAACACTGAAGCTTTCTTT.

This clonotype has a count of ten or more. The CDR3 region has the DNA TGCAGCGCCGGTCCGGGACAAATAAACACTGAAGCTTTCTTT. It yields the protein CSAGPGQINTEAFF. This chain joins TRBV29-1 and TRBJ1-1, with D possibly TRBD1 on 6 matching bases. The CDR3 is 14 amino acids. In germline, CDR1 is SQVTM, CDR2 ANQGSEA. V lost 7 bases and J lost 2, with 17 bases in between.

This clonotype was seen at least ten times. The CDR3: CSATSGYEQYF. Here the CDR3 DNA reads TGCAGTGCCACTAGCGGATACGAGCAGTACTTC. The rearrangement uses TRBV20-1 and TRBJ2-7, with 8 bases identical to TRBD2. This CDR3 is built from 11 residues. The trim removed 6 bases at V and 4 bases at J, leaving 2 bases unmatched. Germline-derived CDR1 and CDR2 are DFQATT and SNEGSKA (reference sequence).

This clonotype showed up just a few times. The chain links TRBV5-1 to TRBJ2-7; 11 bases line up with TRBD2. V lost 0 bases to trimming and J lost 5 bases; unmatched junction nucleotides: 7. The CDR3 contains 16 residues. In germline, CDR1 is SGHRS, CDR2 YFSETQ. The CDR3: CASSLGLAGPRHEQYF. In nucleotides, the CDR3 is TGCGCCAGCAGCTTGGGACTAGCGGGACCCCGGCACGAGCAGTACTTC.

This clonotype has ten or more counts. The V call is TRBV6-5, the J call TRBJ2-7; TRBD2 is a possible D gene (5 bases). There are 14 residues in the CDR3. V was cut by 0 bases and J by 3 bases, with 9 bases left in between. Germline V CDR1 and CDR2: MNHEY, SVGAGI. The CDR3 DNA reads TGTGCCAGCAGTTACTCTGGCGGAGGCTACGAGCAGTACTTC. Translation: CASSYSGGGYEQYF.

The chain couples TRBV3-1 to TRBJ2-1, with 12 bases matching TRBD2. The CDR3 runs 16 residues. V shed 1 base, J shed 7 bases, and the junction held 5 bases outside the gene matches. CDR1 and CDR2 from the germline V gene are LGHDT and YNNKEL (reference sequence). The CDR3, as DNA: TGTGCCAGCAGCCAAGGACTAGCGGGAGCAGCGAATGAGCAGTTCTTC. Amino acids: CASSQGLAGAANEQFF.

The CDR3 bases are TGCGCCAGCAGCCCGGGGGCGGGAGGTCTTTATGAGCAGTTCTTC. Protein product: CASSPGAGGLYEQFF. The genes are TRBV5-1 and TRBJ2-1; 8 nucleotides match TRBD2. After removal of 4 bases from V and 8 bases from J, the junction contained 11 bases not matched to a gene. CDR1 is SGHRS and CDR2 is YFSETQ in the germline V gene. This CDR3 has 15 residues.

The chain employs TRBV6-4 and TRBJ2-3, with D perhaps matching TRBD2 (6 bases). Germline V gives CDR1 MRHNA, CDR2 SNTAGT. This CDR3 has 16 residues. V was shortened by 2 bases and J by 4 bases, with 16 bases between the two germline ends. CDR3 in DNA: TGTGCCAGCAGTGACCGGGGACTTCCCTCGGCAGATACGCAGTATTTT. Translation gives CASSDRGLPSADTQYF.

This clonotype has at least ten counts. V and J are TRBV7-9 and TRBJ2-7, with 7 positions matching TRBD1. J was trimmed by 3 bases and V by 2 bases; bases with no gene match: 7. Germline CDR1 is SEHNR and CDR2 is FQNEAQ (reference sequence). The CDR3 runs to 15 residues. This CDR3 is CASSLSPDRLYEQYF. The CDR3 DNA is TGTGCCAGCAGCTTAAGCCCGGACAGGCTCTACGAGCAGTACTTC.

This clonotype has at least ten counts. V gene TRBV3-1 combines with J gene TRBJ2-3; D is unresolved. Germline assignment: CDR1 LGHDT and CDR2 YNNKEL (reference sequence). Trimming took off 5 bases at V and 7 bases at J, with 10 bases between the two ends. The CDR3 extends over 12 amino acids. CDR3 loop: CASSYYENTQYF. The CDR3 bases are TGTGCCAGCAGCTACTATGAGAATACGCAGTATTTT.

This clonotype was detected a few times. This CDR3 reads CASSRGRGSYNEQFF. For the CDR3, the DNA is TGTGCCAGCAGTCGCGGGAGGGGCTCCTACAATGAGCAGTTCTTC. The genes are TRBV6-2 or TRBV6-3 and TRBJ2-1, with 9 positions matching TRBD2. Germline values: CDR1 MNHEY, CDR2 SVGEGT. There are 15 residues in the CDR3. With V trimmed by 5 bases and J by 0 bases, 2 bases remained unmatched.

The sample holds many counts of this clonotype. The chain couples TRBV2 to TRBJ2-5; TRBD2 matches 15 bases. Germline loops: CDR1 SNHLY, CDR2 FYNNEI. The CDR3 sequence is 16 residues long. With V trimmed by 6 bases and J by 1 base, 3 bases remained unmatched. CDR3 region: CASSQGLAGGQETQYF. Here the CDR3 DNA reads TGTGCCAGCAGCCAGGGACTAGCGGGAGGCCAAGAGACCCAGTACTTC.

This clonotype was picked up a small number of times. The chain links TRBV6-1 to TRBJ1-5; no clear D. V lost 6 bases to trimming and J lost 0 bases, with 15 bases between them. The CDR3 loop spans 16 amino acids. Germline-derived CDR1 and CDR2 are MNHNS and SASEGT. CDR3 residues: CASSLDPYYSNQPQHF. In nucleotides, the CDR3 is TGTGCCAGCAGCCTAGACCCATACTATAGCAATCAGCCCCAGCATTTT.

The sample holds many counts of this clonotype. The chain recombines TRBV28 with TRBJ2-7; D gene unclear. CDR1 MDHEN and CDR2 SYDVKM come from the germline V gene. The CDR3 sequence is 12 residues long. The ends were cut back, 7 bases at V and 6 bases at J, with 13 bases in the middle. The DNA of the CDR3 is TGTGCCAGCAACCCAACAGTGGGCGAGCAGTACTTC. Protein product: CASNPTVGEQYF. Based on the CDR3 plus reference TRBV28 and TRBJ2-7, the full variable domain is DVKVTQSSRYLVKRTGEKVFLECVQDMDHENMFWYRQDPGLGLRLIYFSYDVKMKEKGDIPEGYSVSREKKERFSLILESASTNQTSMYLCASNPTVGEQYFGPGTRLTVT.

The V call is TRBV11-3, the J call TRBJ2-3, with 8 nucleotides matching TRBD2. Germline assignment: CDR1 SGHNT and CDR2 YENEEA. The CDR3 contains 16 residues. V was pared by 0 bases and J by 3 bases, with 5 bases of the junction left unmatched. CDR3 coding DNA: TGTGCCAGCAGCTTAGAACCGGGAGGGAATACAGATACGCAGTATTTT. It codes for CASSLEPGGNTDTQYF.

The sample holds a few counts of this clonotype. This chain uses TRBV2 with TRBJ1-5; D may be TRBD1 (5 bases). The germline V gene has CDR1 SNHLY and CDR2 FYNNEI. Trimming pared 0 bases from V and 6 bases from J, leaving 12 bases between. CDR3 size: 15 residues. CDR3 nucleotides: TGTGCCAGCAGTGAAGCGGGGACGGGGAGTCAGCCCCAGCATTTT. This translates into CASSEAGTGSQPQHF. The full variable domain, in which reference TRBV2 and TRBJ1-5 provide the parts outside the CDR3, is EPEVTQTPSHQVTQMGQEVILRCVPISNHLYFYWYRQILGQKVEFLVSFYNNEISEKSEIFDDQFSVERPDGSNFTLKIRSTKLEDSAMYFCASSEAGTGSQPQHFGDGTRLSIL.

This clonotype showed up many times. The gene calls are TRBV6-1 and TRBJ1-5; the D is unclear. This CDR3 contains 12 residues. Germline V gene sequence: CDR1 MNHNS, CDR2 SASEGT. With 11 bases removed from V and 0 bases from J, the gap between germline ends came to 8 bases. The CDR3 DNA follows: TGTGCCGGATGGGATAGCAATCAGCCCCAGCATTTT. Protein: CAGWDSNQPQHF.

This clonotype occurred many times. The chain recombines TRBV20-1 with TRBJ2-7, with 13 bases that match TRBD2. Unmatched junction bases numbered 1, after V lost 6 bases and J lost 2 bases. The CDR3 consists of 13 residues. The germline gives CDR1 DFQATT, CDR2 SNEGSKA (reference sequence). CDR3 sequence: CSAGTSGTYEQYF. CDR3 in DNA: TGCAGTGCGGGGACTAGCGGGACCTACGAGCAGTACTTC.

This clonotype appeared many times. This chain uses TRBV18 with TRBJ1-2; TRBD1 agrees at 7 bases. V shed 8 bases and J 2 bases; nucleotides not matched to a gene: 5. The CDR3 runs 13 residues. Germline V CDR1 and CDR2: KGHSH, LQKENI. CDR3 coding DNA: TGTGCCAGCAGCCCGGGACAGAACTATGGCTACACCTTC. Translated, it gives CASSPGQNYGYTF. Full variable domain (remainder filled in from reference TRBV18 and TRBJ1-2): NAGVMQNPRHLVRRRGQEARLRCSPMKGHSHVYWYRQLPEEGLKFMVYLQKENIIDESGMPKERFSAEFPKEGPSILRIQQVVRGDSAAYFCASSPGQNYGYTFGSGTRLTVV.

The V call is TRBV13, the J call TRBJ2-5; 8 bases map to TRBD1. Losses at the gene ends were 5 bases for V and 3 bases for J; bases not matched to a gene: 11. The germline gives CDR1 PRHDT, CDR2 FYEKMQ (reference sequence). The CDR3 consists of 16 residues. The CDR3 sequence is CASSLLRDRKEETQYF. The CDR3 region has the DNA TGTGCCAGCAGCCTACTCCGGGACAGGAAAGAAGAGACCCAGTACTTC.

In its sample, this clonotype was seen a few times. V is TRBV28 and J is TRBJ2-1; D is unresolved. The germline V and J ends were trimmed by 5 bases and 2 bases, with 16 bases remaining between them. The germline V gene has CDR1 MDHEN and CDR2 SYDVKM. The CDR3 is 16 residues long. In DNA, the CDR3 is TGTGCCAGCAGTGGCTACCCTTCTATCCCCTACAATGAGCAGTTCTTC. Protein sequence: CASSGYPSIPYNEQFF.